The 27 T cell receptor beta chains below all came from one sample that was sequenced in a study of blood T cell repertoires in COVID-19. The data were produced by immunoSEQ multiplex PCR, yet TCRdb's version contains in-frame clones alone and is incomplete. Of 250,000 to 400,000 clones listed, approximately 89% are singletons. The material sequenced was PBMCs or T cells enriched from blood (not recorded which). The receptors shown here come from a woman under 40 who had recovered from COVID-19.

The table lists this clone with a count of one. The genes are TRBV3-1 (or the pseudogene TRBV3-2) and TRBJ2-1; possibly TRBD1 for D (5 bases). This CDR3 has 12 amino acids. Germline assignment: CDR1 LGHDT and CDR2 YNNKEL (reference sequence). The ends were cut back, 1 base at V and 9 bases at J, with 7 bases in the middle. CDR3 in amino acids: CASSQARGEQFF. The CDR3 DNA reads TGTGCCAGCAGCCAAGCTAGGGGTGAGCAGTTCTTC.

The V gene is TRBV7-8, the J gene TRBJ1-4; D is ambiguous. The CDR3 extends over 14 amino acids. V was clipped by 5 bases and J by 0 bases, with 7 bases between them. The germline V gene has CDR1 SGHVS and CDR2 FQNEAQ. CDR3 bases: TGTGCCAGCAGCCGTCAAACAACTAATGAAAAACTGTTTTTT. This gives the protein CASSRQTTNEKLFF. Full variable domain (rest looked up from reference TRBV7-8 and TRBJ1-4): GAGVSQSPRYKVAKRGQDVALRCDPISGHVSLFWYQQALGQGPEFLTYFQNEAQLDKSGLPSDRFFAERPEGSVSTLKIQRTQQEDSAVYLCASSRQTTNEKLFFGSGTQLSVL.

The DNA for the CDR3 is TGTGCCAGCAGCCATTCCCCCCGCAGTGAGGTCGGCACAGATACGCAGTATTTT. It specifies CASSHSPRSEVGTDTQYF. The gene calls are TRBV3-1 (or the pseudogene TRBV3-2) and TRBJ2-3, with no clear D. This CDR3 is built from 18 residues. Trimming removed 3 bases from V and 1 base from J, with 20 bases in between. CDR1 is LGHDT and CDR2 is YNNKEL in the germline V gene (reference sequence).

The rearrangement uses TRBV24-1 and TRBJ1-2; maybe TRBD1 (5 bases). Germline values: CDR1 KGHDR, CDR2 SFDVKD. The CDR3 runs to 12 residues. V was shortened by 0 bases and J by 7 bases, with 5 bases between the two germline ends. The CDR3 nucleotides read TGTGCCACCAGTGATTTGCAGGGTGGCTACACCTTC. It specifies CATSDLQGGYTF.

The chain joins TRBV24-1 to TRBJ2-3, with D unresolved. The germline V and J ends were trimmed by 5 bases and 11 bases, with 16 bases remaining between them. The V gene's germline CDR1 is KGHDR and CDR2 SFDVKD. The CDR3 runs to 13 residues. The CDR3 loop is CATSAISGSVQYF. The CDR3 DNA is TGTGCCACCAGTGCCATCTCCGGTTCCGTGCAGTATTTT.

V gene TRBV5-1 combines with J gene TRBJ2-2; TRBD1 matches 7 bases. The CDR3 consists of 16 residues. The ends lost 4 bases at V and 0 bases at J; junction bases unmatched: 6. CDR1 is SGHRS and CDR2 is YFSETQ in the germline V gene. For the CDR3, the DNA is TGCGCCAGCAGCACACCGCAGGGGGCGAACACCGGGGAGCTGTTTTTT. Encoded protein: CASSTPQGANTGELFF.

This chain uses TRBV6-4 with TRBJ1-1, with 12 bases identical to TRBD1. With 3 bases clipped from V and 2 bases from J, the junction kept 16 bases outside the gene matches. The CDR3 is made up of 20 amino acids. The germline V gene has CDR1 MRHNA and CDR2 SNTAGT. The CDR3 sequence is CASSEYRDRGPGPPNTEAFF. For the CDR3, the DNA is TGTGCCAGCAGTGAATACCGGGACAGGGGGCCTGGCCCACCCAACACTGAAGCTTTCTTT.

The table lists this clone with a few counts. The chain links TRBV28 to TRBJ1-2, with 7 bases matching TRBD1. V lost 4 bases to trimming and J lost 4 bases; unmatched junction nucleotides: 9. Germline-derived CDR1 and CDR2 are MDHEN and SYDVKM. CDR3 length: 15 residues. The CDR3 bases are TGTGCCAGCAGTTCAGGGGGGATTATCGCCTATGGCTACACCTTC. Its protein is CASSSGGIIAYGYTF.

This clone was seen once. V usage is TRBV7-9 and J usage is TRBJ2-5; weak D call: TRBD2 (6 bases). The CDR3 length is 16 residues. The V and J ends lost 4 bases and 5 bases respectively, with 20 bases between them. The germline gives CDR1 SEHNR, CDR2 FQNEAQ (reference sequence). The CDR3 region is CASSSDLAAPTETQYF. CDR3 nucleotide sequence: TGTGCCAGCAGCTCCGATTTAGCGGCCCCAACGGAGACCCAGTACTTC.

This clone was picked up many times. The V call is TRBV7-9, the J call TRBJ2-7, with TRBD1 matching 7 bases. Germline V gene data show CDR1 as SEHNR and CDR2 as FQNEAQ (reference sequence). V gave up 4 bases and J gave up 3 bases; unmatched junction bases: 9. The CDR3 spans 15 residues. The CDR3 sequence: CASSSLNRGNYEQYF. The CDR3 nucleotides are TGTGCCAGCAGCTCCCTTAACAGGGGAAACTACGAGCAGTACTTC.

V gene TRBV19 combines with J gene TRBJ2-3; perhaps TRBD2 as D (5 bases). The CDR3 has 14 amino acids. Looked up from germline, CDR1 is LNHDA and CDR2 is SQIVND (reference sequence). This chain's CDR3 is CRYRGRTGADTQYF. In DNA form, the CDR3 reads TGTAGGTATCGCGGCAGGACCGGGGCAGATACGCAGTATTTT.

The V and J genes are TRBV12-5 and TRBJ2-5, with TRBD1 matching 7 bases. Losses at the gene ends were 5 bases for V and 5 bases for J; bases not matched to a gene: 5. The CDR3 is 13 amino acids. CDR1 LGHNT and CDR2 FRNRAP come from the germline V gene. This CDR3 reads CASGPDRVETQYF. In DNA, the CDR3 is TGTGCTAGTGGTCCCGACAGGGTGGAGACCCAGTACTTC.

In its sample, this clone was seen a few times. This chain joins TRBV6-5 and TRBJ1-5; 7 bases map to TRBD1. With 7 bases clipped from V and 6 bases from J, the junction kept 9 bases outside the gene matches. The CDR3 runs to 14 residues. Germline V gene data show CDR1 as MNHEY and CDR2 as SVGAGI. The CDR3 loop reads CASIRQGVGQPQHF. In DNA, the CDR3 is TGTGCCAGCATCCGTCAGGGGGTAGGTCAGCCCCAGCATTTT.

The V and J genes are TRBV2 and TRBJ1-4; 7 bases agree with TRBD1. The junction had 3 bases not matched to a gene; V was cut back by 4 bases and J by 4 bases. The CDR3 spans 14 residues. CDR1 is SNHLY, CDR2 FYNNEI, per germline. CDR3 amino acids: CASSAQGDNEKLFF. In DNA form, the CDR3 reads TGTGCCAGCAGTGCGCAGGGGGATAATGAAAAACTGTTTTTT. The complete variable domain, with remaining parts taken from reference TRBV2 and TRBJ1-4, reads EPEVTQTPSHQVTQMGQEVILRCVPISNHLYFYWYRQILGQKVEFLVSFYNNEISEKSEIFDDQFSVERPDGSNFTLKIRSTKLEDSAMYFCASSAQGDNEKLFFGSGTQLSVL.

V gene TRBV5-1 combines with J gene TRBJ1-2, with 9 bases identical to TRBD1. This CDR3 has 15 residues. Germline V gene sequence: CDR1 SGHRS, CDR2 YFSETQ. The V segment lost 4 bases and the J segment 2 bases; nucleotides outside the gene matches: 6. Here the CDR3 DNA reads TGCGCCAGCAGCCCAGAGACAGGGGGAAACTATGGCTACACCTTC. Protein product: CASSPETGGNYGYTF.

This chain connects TRBV5-1 to TRBJ2-4; D unclear. The CDR3 runs to 16 residues. Germline CDR1 reads SGHRS; CDR2 reads YFSETQ. The V and J ends lost 1 base and 3 bases respectively, with 14 bases between them. This CDR3 reads CASSLPSRSHKNIQYF. Written as DNA, the CDR3 is TGCGCCAGCAGCTTGCCGTCGAGAAGTCACAAAAACATTCAGTACTTC.

J is TRBJ2-2 and V is TRBV5-6; TRBD1 is a possible D gene (5 bases). The germline V gene encodes CDR1 SGHDT and CDR2 YYEEEE. Trimming removed 5 bases from V and 5 bases from J, with 16 bases in between. The CDR3 runs 15 residues. The CDR3 spells CASSPYWGKTGELFF. The CDR3 DNA follows: TGTGCCAGCAGTCCCTACTGGGGCAAGACCGGGGAGCTGTTTTTT.

There are many counts of this clone. This rearrangement joins TRBV5-1 to TRBJ1-1; 8 nucleotides match TRBD1. Germline CDR1 SGHRS, CDR2 YFSETQ. This CDR3 is 15 amino acids long. The V segment lost 0 bases and the J segment 0 bases; nucleotides outside the gene matches: 1. CDR3 amino acids: CASSLDRGMNTEAFF. CDR3 DNA sequence: TGCGCCAGCAGCTTGGACAGGGGGATGAACACTGAAGCTTTCTTT.

J is TRBJ1-6 and V is TRBV18, with 9 positions matching TRBD1. The J segment lost 9 bases and the V segment lost 5 bases, leaving 8 bases of the junction unmatched. The CDR3 is 15 residues long. In germline, CDR1 is KGHSH, CDR2 LQKENI. The CDR3 DNA reads TGTGCCAGCTCAAGGGACAGGGATGGGGGTTCACCCCTCCACTTT. Its translation is CASSRDRDGGSPLHF.

This sequence joins TRBV7-2 and TRBJ1-4, with 7 bases fitting TRBD1. With 1 base clipped from V and 4 bases from J, the junction kept 3 bases outside the gene matches. The CDR3 contains 15 residues. CDR1 and CDR2 from the germline V gene are SGHTA and FQGNSA. The CDR3 DNA sequence: TGTGCCAGCAGCTTAGAGACAGGGCGTAATGAAAAACTGTTTTTT. This codes for CASSLETGRNEKLFF.

The chain combines TRBV5-5 with TRBJ1-5; D may be TRBD1 (6 bases). Germline V gene data show CDR1 as SGHKS and CDR2 as YYEKEE (reference sequence). The CDR3 extends over 13 amino acids. Trimming cost V 7 bases and J 5 bases, with 13 bases left between them. CDR3 in amino acids: CASGLDSDQPQHF. CDR3 nucleotides: TGTGCCAGCGGCCTGGACAGTGATCAGCCCCAGCATTTT.

The chain has TRBV15 and TRBJ1-3; 9 nucleotides align to TRBD1. The CDR3 extends over 16 amino acids. Germline CDR1 and CDR2: LNHNV and YYDKDF (reference sequence). The V and J ends lost 5 bases and 2 bases, in that order; junction bases with no gene match: 7. The DNA for the CDR3 is TGTGCCACCAGCTGGTCGAGACAGGGGGCTGGAAACACCATATATTTT. This encodes CATSWSRQGAGNTIYF. The variable domain in full, completed from reference TRBV15 and TRBJ1-3, reads DAMVIQNPRYQVTQFGKPVTLSCSQTLNHNVMYWYQQKSSQAPKLLFHYYDKDFNNEADTPDNFQSRRPNTSFCFLDIRSPGLGDTAMYLCATSWSRQGAGNTIYFGEGSWLTVV.

The rearrangement joins TRBV2 to TRBJ1-2; D might be TRBD1 (5 bases). CDR1 and CDR2 from the germline V gene are SNHLY and FYNNEI. V was clipped by 9 bases and J by 6 bases, with 17 bases between them. The CDR3 has 13 residues. The CDR3, as DNA: TGTGCCAGGGTCAAAGCACAGGTGGATGGCTACACCTTC. Amino acids: CARVKAQVDGYTF.

The chain joins TRBV15 to TRBJ1-4; 10 bases are a match to TRBD1. The germline V gene encodes CDR1 LNHNV and CDR2 YYDKDF (reference sequence). The CDR3 is 15 residues long. V trimming: 4 bases; J trimming: 7 bases; junction bases outside the gene matches: 6. As DNA, the CDR3 is TGTGCCACCAGCATACGGGGGACAGGGGCTGAAAAACTGTTTTTT. Translating it yields CATSIRGTGAEKLFF.

V usage is TRBV2 and J usage is TRBJ1-1; TRBD1 might be the D (5 bases). The germline CDR1 and CDR2 sequences are SNHLY and FYNNEI. The CDR3 sequence is 12 residues long. The V gene lost 7 bases and the J gene lost 6 bases, with 12 bases spanning the gap. The CDR3 region is CASNFGGAEAFF. In DNA, the CDR3 is TGTGCCAGCAACTTTGGGGGGGCTGAAGCTTTCTTT.

The gene calls are TRBV19 and TRBJ1-5, with D possibly TRBD1 on 5 matching bases. The CDR3 contains 13 residues. Germline-derived CDR1 and CDR2 are LNHDA and SQIVND (reference sequence). The V gene lost 3 bases and the J gene lost 6 bases, with 9 bases spanning the gap. Here the CDR3 DNA reads TGTGCCAGTAGTATCGGAGGGGTTCAGCCCCAGCATTTT. Translated: CASSIGGVQPQHF.

The chain couples TRBV3-1 (or the pseudogene TRBV3-2) to TRBJ2-5, with 9 nucleotides matching TRBD2. Per germline, CDR1 LGHDT and CDR2 YNNKEL (reference sequence). The junction had 4 bases not matched to a gene; V was cut back by 1 base and J by 1 base. The CDR3 length is 16 residues. The CDR3 nucleotides read TGTGCCAGCAGCCAAGCGCTAGCGGGAACCCAAGAGACCCAGTACTTC. Its protein is CASSQALAGTQETQYF.